Each of the 22 T cell receptor beta chains below was sequenced from the same sample in a study of beta chain features in type 1 diabetes. Expressed TCRB transcripts were sequenced, since all the RNA that had been isolated was reverse transcribed. The table came from immunoSEQ multiplex PCR; TCRdb's copy has only in-frame clones and leaves some out. Of fewer than 550,000 clones in the sample, around 10% were seen once. Sequenced input: naive CD4+ T cells from blood. These receptor sequences come from a woman between 18 and 29 years old in good health.

The chain uses TRBV11-2 and TRBJ2-4; D uncertain. V lost 6 bases, J lost 0 bases, and 9 bases lay in between. Germline CDR1 and CDR2: SGHAT and FQNNGV. This CDR3 has 14 residues. The CDR3 region is CASSEMLAKNIQYF. In DNA form, the CDR3 reads TGTGCCAGCAGTGAGATGCTAGCCAAAAACATTCAGTACTTC. Full variable domain (missing parts from reference TRBV11-2 and TRBJ2-4): EAGVAQSPRYKIIEKRQSVAFWCNPISGHATLYWYQQILGQGPKLLIQFQNNGVVDDSQLPKDRFSAERLKGVDSTLKIQPAKLEDSAVYLCASSEMLAKNIQYFGAGTRLSVL.

The V gene is TRBV7-8, the J gene TRBJ1-1, with D hard to call. Germline-derived CDR1 and CDR2 are SGHVS and FQNEAQ. CDR3 length: 14 amino acids. Trimming stripped 4 bases from V and 3 bases from J, with 12 bases between. As DNA, the CDR3 is TGTGCCAGCAGCTCCATGCCCGGGTACACTGAAGCTTTCTTT. It encodes CASSSMPGYTEAFF. Drawing the rest from reference TRBV7-8 and TRBJ1-1, the complete variable domain is GAGVSQSPRYKVAKRGQDVALRCDPISGHVSLFWYQQALGQGPEFLTYFQNEAQLDKSGLPSDRFFAERPEGSVSTLKIQRTQQEDSAVYLCASSSMPGYTEAFFGQGTRLTVV.

This clone has just a few counts. The rearrangement links TRBV6-4 to TRBJ2-3; D gene uncertain. Between the trimmed V and J ends, which lost 1 base and 4 bases, there was a span of 9 bases. CDR1 and CDR2 (germline): MRHNA, SNTAGT. The CDR3 is 14 amino acids. The CDR3, as DNA: TGTGCCAGCAGTGACTTCGCGTTCGCAGATACGCAGTATTTT. It yields the protein CASSDFAFADTQYF.

This rearrangement joins TRBV29-1 to TRBJ2-7, with 8 positions matching TRBD2. This CDR3 has 11 amino acids. Germline CDR1 is SQVTM and CDR2 is ANQGSEA. Written as DNA, the CDR3 is TGCAGGGAGGAGCGGGAGATCGAGCAGTACTTC. Translation gives CREEREIEQYF.

The chain links TRBV29-1 to TRBJ2-2; 7 nucleotides line up with TRBD1. The germline CDR1 and CDR2 sequences are SQVTM and ANQGSEA. Trimming took 4 bases from V and 0 from J; bases not matched to a gene: 2. This CDR3 comprises 14 residues. The CDR3 nucleotides are TGCAGCGTTGTGGGACAGACGAACACCGGGGAGCTGTTTTTT. Translating gives CSVVGQTNTGELFF.

The chain has TRBV5-6 and TRBJ2-3; 8 bases match TRBD1. The CDR3 has 14 amino acids. After removal of 3 bases from V and 3 bases from J, the junction contained 3 bases not matched to a gene. The V gene's germline CDR1 is SGHDT and CDR2 YYEEEE. The CDR3 DNA follows: TGTGCCAGCAGCTGGACAGGGTTGACAGATACGCAGTATTTT. Its translation is CASSWTGLTDTQYF.

There are a few counts of this clone. The V call is TRBV5-1, the J call TRBJ2-5; TRBD2 might be the D (5 bases). The CDR3 contains 15 residues. Germline V gene data show CDR1 as SGHRS and CDR2 as YFSETQ. Trimming took 4 bases from V and 0 from J, leaving 13 bases between them. The CDR3 DNA sequence: TGCGCCAGCAGCCCTCAATCCGGGAACCAAGAGACCCAGTACTTC. It codes for CASSPQSGNQETQYF.

The chain has TRBV2 and TRBJ1-5; 8 bases are a match to TRBD1. The length of the CDR3 is 13 residues. Germline V lookup: CDR1 SNHLY, CDR2 FYNNEI. With 6 bases clipped from V and 7 bases from J, the junction kept 5 bases outside the gene matches. DNA for the CDR3: TGTGCCAGCAGGACGGACAGGGCACAGCCCCAGCATTTT. Residues: CASRTDRAQPQHF.

This clone was detected only a few times. The chain joins TRBV29-1 to TRBJ2-7; 13 bases are a match to TRBD2. Germline CDR1 is SQVTM and CDR2 is ANQGSEA. J gave up 1 base and V 4 bases, and 1 base lay outside the gene matches. The CDR3 sequence is 14 residues long. As DNA, the CDR3 is TGCAGCGTTGGGACTAGCGGGAGATCCTACGAGCAGTACTTC. Protein: CSVGTSGRSYEQYF.

The chain combines TRBV28 with TRBJ2-5; D remains ambiguous. V dropped 6 bases and J dropped 1 base, with 9 bases sitting between them. CDR1 and CDR2 (germline): MDHEN, SYDVKM. The CDR3 loop spans 13 amino acids. The CDR3 region has the DNA TGTGCCAGCAGCCCCGACTCCCAAGAGACCCAGTACTTC. It specifies CASSPDSQETQYF.

The V call is TRBV2, the J call TRBJ2-3; D call uncertain. The CDR3 loop spans 15 amino acids. Germline CDR1 and CDR2: SNHLY and FYNNEI. V lost 1 base and J 1 base, leaving 9 bases between the germline ends. The CDR3 reads CASSEVRPGTDTQYF. The CDR3 DNA reads TGTGCCAGCAGTGAAGTCAGGCCTGGCACAGATACGCAGTATTTT.

This clone turned up a few times. The chain couples TRBV28 to TRBJ2-6; possible D gene TRBD1, 6 bases. CDR3 size: 15 residues. V gave up 6 bases and J gave up 3 bases, with 12 bases separating them. Germline CDR1 reads MDHEN; CDR2 reads SYDVKM. CDR3 coding DNA: TGTGCCAGCAGACCCGCAGGGGATGGGGCCAACGTCCTGACTTTC. This codes for CASRPAGDGANVLTF.

The rearrangement links TRBV13 to TRBJ2-1; D may be TRBD2 (6 bases). Germline CDR1 and CDR2: PRHDT and FYEKMQ (reference sequence). The CDR3 extends over 15 amino acids. The V end was cut by 5 bases, the J end by 9 bases, with 20 bases between. The CDR3 loop reads CASSPAGTPPIEQFF. As DNA, the CDR3 is TGTGCCAGCAGCCCGGCCGGGACTCCCCCCATTGAGCAGTTCTTC.

This clone was observed a few times. This sequence joins TRBV7-8 and TRBJ2-7; weak D call: TRBD1 (6 bases). CDR3 length equals 15 residues. Trimming cost V 5 bases and J 3 bases, with 17 bases left between them. The V gene's germline CDR1 is SGHVS and CDR2 FQNEAQ. The CDR3 DNA reads as TGTGCCAGCAGCCCTCGGGACATCGTCCTCTACGAGCAGTACTTC. Residues: CASSPRDIVLYEQYF.

The chain links TRBV2 to TRBJ2-3; no definite D call. The germline V gene encodes CDR1 SNHLY and CDR2 FYNNEI. V gave up 6 bases and J gave up 5 bases, with 9 bases separating them. This CDR3 spans 12 amino acids. The CDR3 region is CASRNLRDTQYF. The CDR3 DNA follows: TGTGCCAGCAGGAATCTCCGAGATACGCAGTATTTT. Full variable domain (rest looked up from reference TRBV2 and TRBJ2-3): EPEVTQTPSHQVTQMGQEVILRCVPISNHLYFYWYRQILGQKVEFLVSFYNNEISEKSEIFDDQFSVERPDGSNFTLKIRSTKLEDSAMYFCASRNLRDTQYFGPGTRLTVL.

There are a few counts of this clone. CDR3 DNA sequence: TGTGCCTTCCCAAGCGGGAGGGCGCGAGGGGATACGCAGTATTTT. Protein product: CAFPSGRARGDTQYF. The chain combines TRBV2 with TRBJ2-3; 10 bases map to TRBD2. CDR1 is SNHLY and CDR2 is FYNNEI in the germline V gene. Unmatched junction bases numbered 14, after V lost 11 bases and J lost 6 bases. This CDR3 has 15 amino acids.

The CDR3 loop is CASSPGQGTDTQYF. The CDR3 DNA sequence: TGTGCCAGCAGTCCGGGACAGGGAACAGATACGCAGTATTTT. This chain joins TRBV6-6 and TRBJ2-3; the match to TRBD1 covers 9 bases. Germline V gene lookup returns CDR1 MNHNY and CDR2 SVGAGI (reference sequence). Germline trimming cut 5 bases from V and 3 bases from J; bases unmatched to any gene: 3. The CDR3 totals 14 residues.

This clone was seen only a few times. This chain connects TRBV4-3 to TRBJ1-1; D is ambiguous. CDR3 length: 15 amino acids. Germline V lookup: CDR1 LGHNA, CDR2 YSLEER. Trimming shortened V by 5 bases and J by 5 bases, and 18 bases separated the two germline ends. The CDR3 is CASSVPETGETEAFF. As DNA, the CDR3 is TGCGCCAGCAGCGTACCAGAGACGGGAGAGACTGAAGCTTTCTTT.

This clone turned up a few times. The chain combines TRBV27 with TRBJ2-1; D is possibly TRBD2 (5 bases). The CDR3 covers 16 residues. Germline V gene data show CDR1 as MNHEY and CDR2 as SMNVEV (reference sequence). The V gene lost 2 bases and the J gene lost 3 bases, with 14 bases spanning the gap. In DNA form, the CDR3 reads TGTGCCAGCAGTTTAGGAGGTAGAGTCTACTACAATGAGCAGTTCTTC. Translating gives CASSLGGRVYYNEQFF.

V and J are TRBV5-1 and TRBJ2-1; 8 bases are shared with TRBD1. Trimming cost V 0 bases and J 4 bases; bases outside gene matches: 6. The CDR3 totals 16 residues. CDR1 is SGHRS and CDR2 is YFSETQ in the germline V gene. The CDR3 protein is CASSLGDRNRYNEQFF. For the CDR3, the DNA is TGCGCCAGCAGCTTGGGGGACAGGAACAGGTACAATGAGCAGTTCTTC. The variable domain in full, completed from reference TRBV5-1 and TRBJ2-1, reads KAGVTQTPRYLIKTRGQQVTLSCSPISGHRSVSWYQQTPGQGLQFLFEYFSETQRNKGNFPGRFSGRQFSNSRSEMNVSTLELGDSALYLCASSLGDRNRYNEQFFGPGTRLTVL.

The chain joins TRBV2 to TRBJ1-1; D not resolved. The CDR3 spans 13 residues. Germline CDR1 is SNHLY and CDR2 is FYNNEI. The germline V and J ends were trimmed by 5 bases and 5 bases, with 12 bases remaining between them. The CDR3 loop reads CASSLGPETEAFF. The CDR3 DNA sequence: TGTGCCAGCAGTTTAGGGCCGGAGACTGAAGCTTTCTTT.

The V call is TRBV5-4, the J call TRBJ2-3; 7 bases map to TRBD1. Trimming took 0 bases from V and 14 from J; bases not matched to a gene: 9. In germline, CDR1 is SGHNT, CDR2 YYREEE (reference sequence). CDR3 length: 13 residues. CDR3 nucleotide sequence: TGTGCCAGCAGCTTGGACGTACGGGACAGCCCGTATTTT. Translating gives CASSLDVRDSPYF.